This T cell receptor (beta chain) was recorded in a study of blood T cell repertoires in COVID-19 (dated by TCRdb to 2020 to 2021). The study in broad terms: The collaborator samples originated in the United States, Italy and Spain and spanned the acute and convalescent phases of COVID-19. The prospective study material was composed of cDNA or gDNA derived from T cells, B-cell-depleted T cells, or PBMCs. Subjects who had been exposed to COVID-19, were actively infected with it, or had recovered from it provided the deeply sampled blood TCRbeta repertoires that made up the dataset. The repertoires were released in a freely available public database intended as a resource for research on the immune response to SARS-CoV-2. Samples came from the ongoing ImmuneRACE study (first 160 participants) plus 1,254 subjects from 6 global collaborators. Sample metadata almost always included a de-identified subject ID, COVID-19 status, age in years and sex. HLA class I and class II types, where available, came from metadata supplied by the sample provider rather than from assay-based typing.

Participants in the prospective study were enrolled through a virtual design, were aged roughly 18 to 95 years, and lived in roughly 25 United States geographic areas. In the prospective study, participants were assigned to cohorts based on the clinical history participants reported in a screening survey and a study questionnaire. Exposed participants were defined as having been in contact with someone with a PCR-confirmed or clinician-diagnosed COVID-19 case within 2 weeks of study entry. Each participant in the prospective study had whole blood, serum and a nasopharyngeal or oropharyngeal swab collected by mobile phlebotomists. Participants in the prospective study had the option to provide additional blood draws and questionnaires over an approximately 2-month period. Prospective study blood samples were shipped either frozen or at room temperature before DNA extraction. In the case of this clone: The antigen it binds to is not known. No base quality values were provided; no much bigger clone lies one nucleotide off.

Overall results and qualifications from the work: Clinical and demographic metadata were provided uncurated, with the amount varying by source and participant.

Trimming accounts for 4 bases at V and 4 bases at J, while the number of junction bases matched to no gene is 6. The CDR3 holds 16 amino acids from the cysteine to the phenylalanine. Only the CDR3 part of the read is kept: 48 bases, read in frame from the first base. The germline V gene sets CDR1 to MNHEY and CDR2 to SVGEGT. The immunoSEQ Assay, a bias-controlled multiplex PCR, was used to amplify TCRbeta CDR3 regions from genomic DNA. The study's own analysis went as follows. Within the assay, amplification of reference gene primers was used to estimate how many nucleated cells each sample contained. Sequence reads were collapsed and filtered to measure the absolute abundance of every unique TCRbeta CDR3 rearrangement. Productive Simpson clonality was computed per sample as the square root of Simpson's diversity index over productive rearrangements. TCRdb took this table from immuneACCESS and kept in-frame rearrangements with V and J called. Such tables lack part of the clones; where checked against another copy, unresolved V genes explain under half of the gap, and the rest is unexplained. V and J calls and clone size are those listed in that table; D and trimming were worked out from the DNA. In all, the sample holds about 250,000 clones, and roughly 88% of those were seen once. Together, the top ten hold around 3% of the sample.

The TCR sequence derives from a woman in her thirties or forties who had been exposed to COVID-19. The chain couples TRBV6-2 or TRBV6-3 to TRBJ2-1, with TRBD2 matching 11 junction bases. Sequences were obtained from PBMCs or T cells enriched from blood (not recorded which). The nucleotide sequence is TGTGCCAGCAGTTCACCGGGACTAGCGGTTTACAATGAGCAGTTCTTC. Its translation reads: CASSSPGLAVYNEQFF.